What follows are 10 T cell receptor beta chains derived from one specimen sequenced in a study of blood T cell repertoires in COVID-19. This table comes from immunoSEQ multiplex PCR, and its TCRdb copy is limited to in-frame clones, with some not included. The table shows roughly 120,000 clones, with more than 80% occurring only once. The specimen was peripheral blood. The receptors derive from a woman of 80 years or more with COVID-19, enrolled during active disease.

V is TRBV24-1 and J is TRBJ2-1; TRBD1 matches 7 bases. The junction had 15 bases not matched to a gene; V was cut back by 4 bases and J by 10 bases. Germline CDR1 KGHDR, CDR2 SFDVKD. The CDR3 loop spans 16 amino acids. The DNA of the CDR3 is TGTGCCACCAGTGACAGGGACGCAGGGGGTTTCGGGGAGCAGTTCTTC. The encoded protein is CATSDRDAGGFGEQFF.

This clone was observed a handful of times. CDR3 amino acids: CASSKELRLGAFF. CDR3 bases: TGTGCCAGCAGCAAGGAGTTGAGATTAGGAGCTTTCTTT. The V gene is TRBV21-1, the J gene TRBJ1-1. TRBV21-1 is marked as a pseudogene. This CDR3 contains 13 residues.

The rearrangement uses TRBV20-1 and TRBJ1-5, with a weak D call TRBD1 (6 bases). CDR3 length: 17 amino acids. Germline-derived CDR1 and CDR2 are DFQATT and SNEGSKA (reference sequence). Between the trimmed V and J ends, which lost 3 bases and 6 bases, there was a span of 24 bases. This chain's CDR3 is CSASVGGGAHASQPQHF. CDR3 in DNA: TGCAGTGCTAGTGTGGGTGGGGGGGCCCATGCCAGTCAGCCCCAGCATTTT.

V and J are TRBV7-3 and TRBJ2-1, with D perhaps matching TRBD1 (6 bases). The CDR3 is 15 residues long. V was shortened by 3 bases and J by 2 bases, with 11 bases between the two germline ends. From germline, CDR1 is SGHTA and CDR2 FQGTGA. For the CDR3, the DNA is TGTGCCAGCAGCTTGACCCGGACAGCCTACAATGAGCAGTTCTTC. Its translation: CASSLTRTAYNEQFF. Supplemented by reference TRBV7-3 and TRBJ2-1, the full variable domain reads GAGVSQTPSNKVTEKGKYVELRCDPISGHTALYWYRQSLGQGPEFLIYFQGTGAADDSGLPNDRFFAVRPEGSVSTLKIQRTERGDSAVYLCASSLTRTAYNEQFFGPGTRLTVL.

The V call is TRBV5-5, the J call TRBJ1-3; unclear D gene. In germline, CDR1 is SGHKS, CDR2 YYEKEE (reference sequence). The CDR3 extends over 15 amino acids. Trimming took 7 bases from V and 0 from J, leaving 14 bases between them. The CDR3 sequence is CASETAGRSGNTIYF. The DNA for the CDR3 is TGTGCCAGCGAGACGGCGGGCCGCTCTGGAAACACCATATATTTT. Full variable domain (outside the CDR3, taken from reference TRBV5-5 and TRBJ1-3): DAGVTQSPTHLIKTRGQQVTLRCSPISGHKSVSWYQQVLGQGPQFIFQYYEKEERGRGNFPDRFSARQFPNYSSELNVNALLLGDSALYLCASETAGRSGNTIYFGEGSWLTVV.

The chain joins TRBV19 to TRBJ1-1; D unresolved. The V gene's germline CDR1 is LNHDA and CDR2 SQIVND (reference sequence). Trimming removed 5 bases at V and 3 bases at J, with 7 bases between. The CDR3 is 12 residues long. CDR3 region: CASSHRDTEAFF. The CDR3 DNA reads as TGTGCCAGTAGTCATCGGGACACTGAAGCTTTCTTT.

V gene TRBV11-3 combines with J gene TRBJ1-3; TRBD1 is a possible D gene (6 bases). Germline CDR1 is SGHNT and CDR2 is YENEEA. This CDR3 is built from 15 residues. Trimming took off 4 bases at V and 2 bases at J, with 12 bases between the two ends. CDR3: CASSSDRPPGNTIYF. The CDR3 region has the DNA TGTGCCAGCAGCTCGGACAGACCGCCTGGAAACACCATATATTTT.

This chain links TRBV27 with TRBJ1-4; TRBD1 is a possible D gene (6 bases). Germline V gene lookup returns CDR1 MNHEY and CDR2 SMNVEV (reference sequence). The CDR3 sequence is 12 residues long. Trimming cost V 5 bases and J 12 bases, with 13 bases left between them. CDR3 DNA: TGTGCCAGCAGTAAAGAACAGGGAGAACTGTTTTTT. Translation: CASSKEQGELFF.

The DNA of the CDR3 is TGCGCCAGCAGCGCCGAACTAGCGGCCACCTACGAGCAGTACTTC. It yields the protein CASSAELAATYEQYF. This chain uses TRBV4-1 with TRBJ2-7; 8 bases are a match to TRBD2. Germline values: CDR1 MGHRA, CDR2 YSYEKL. The junction had 8 bases not matched to a gene; V was cut back by 5 bases and J by 2 bases. This CDR3 spans 15 amino acids.

V is TRBV9 and J is TRBJ2-7; no definite D call. Germline assignment: CDR1 SGDLS and CDR2 YYNGEE. The V gene lost 4 bases and the J gene lost 1 base, with 12 bases spanning the gap. This CDR3 has 14 amino acids. The DNA of the CDR3 is TGTGCCAGCAGCCCACTCCAGGTTTCCTACGAGCAGTACTTC. This encodes CASSPLQVSYEQYF.